This TCR beta chain was profiled in a study of T-cell reconstitution after alpha-beta-depleted transplantation in children. This clonotype was counted ten times or more. Unique molecular identifiers were used in preparing the TCRbeta library. TCRdb re-called the PCR reads through MiXCR, storing one row per CDR3 protein. The sample holds over 90,000 distinct CDR3 sequences; under 9% are singletons and the top ten take around 17%. The CDR3 is 12 residues long. V was pared by 0 bases and J by 10 bases, with 10 bases between. Germline CDR1 reads SGHRS; CDR2 reads YFSETQ. The receptor comes from a boy between 2 and 15 years old with acute lymphoblastic leukemia, due to receive a stem cell transplant. The chain links TRBV5-1 to TRBJ1-1; TRBD1 might be the D (6 bases). Source: PBMCs, taken before TCRalphabeta/CD19-depleted stem cell transplant. The CDR3 nucleotides read TGCGCCAGCAGCTTGGATGGGGGCTTAGCTTTCTTT. Protein sequence: CASSLDGGLAFF. The full variable domain, its missing parts supplied by reference TRBV5-1 and TRBJ1-1, is KAGVTQTPRYLIKTRGQQVTLSCSPISGHRSVSWYQQTPGQGLQFLFEYFSETQRNKGNFPGRFSGRQFSNSRSEMNVSTLELGDSALYLCASSLDGGLAFFGQGTRLTVV.